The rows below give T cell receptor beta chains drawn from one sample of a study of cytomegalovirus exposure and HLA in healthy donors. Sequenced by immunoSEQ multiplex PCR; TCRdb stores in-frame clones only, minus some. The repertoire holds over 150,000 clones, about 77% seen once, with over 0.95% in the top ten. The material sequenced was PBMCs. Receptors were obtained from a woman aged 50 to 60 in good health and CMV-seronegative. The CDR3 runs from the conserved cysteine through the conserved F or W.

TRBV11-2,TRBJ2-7,CASSLPGTGEQQYF
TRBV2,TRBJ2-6,CASTRGAPGVLTF
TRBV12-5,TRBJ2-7,CASGLLRTGDYEQYF
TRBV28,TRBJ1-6,CASRTHPGDVNSPLHF
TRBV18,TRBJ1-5,CASSPSPGQGLSQPQHF
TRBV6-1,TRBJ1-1,CASSESGRNTEAFF
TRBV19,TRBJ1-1,CASIDRGGRFTEAFF
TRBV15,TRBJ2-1,CATSKRTSGESSYNEQFF
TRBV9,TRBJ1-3,CASSGRGSGNTIYF
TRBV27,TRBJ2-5,CASSHLQGGETQYF
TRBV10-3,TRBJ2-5,CAISESRTGETQYF
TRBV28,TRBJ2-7,CASSLDSGRYEQYF
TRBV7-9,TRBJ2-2,CASVPRVGELFF
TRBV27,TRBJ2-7,CASTTGAGHEQYF
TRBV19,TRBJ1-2,CASSIRGPTANYGYTF
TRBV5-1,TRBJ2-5,CASSNGDSQETQYF
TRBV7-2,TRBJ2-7,CASSLISPGGQVYSREQYF
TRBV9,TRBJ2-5,CASSNTPGLAGETQYF
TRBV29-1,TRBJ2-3,CSVVIALRGFPTDTQYF
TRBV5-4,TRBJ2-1,CASSLESRGTGLIF
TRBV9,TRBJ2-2,CASSVGGQVTGELFF
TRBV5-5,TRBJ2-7,CASMLRGYEQYF
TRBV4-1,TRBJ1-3,CASSQGILKAGRMSGNTIYF
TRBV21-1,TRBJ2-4,CASITQGAKNIQYF
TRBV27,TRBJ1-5,CATQFTGVDNQPQHF